This T cell receptor (beta chain) was profiled in a study of cytomegalovirus exposure and HLA in healthy donors. On the study more broadly: Membership in the Caucasian-associated ancestry cluster was found for around four fifths of a few hundred genotyped donors. Study observations and caveats: A few CMV-associated chains proved CMV antigen-specific in vitro. For cytomegalovirus status, the classifier reportedly gave diagnoses with high specificity and sensitivity.

Amplification used 60 Vbeta primers and 13 Jbeta primers. The assay was immunoSEQ multiplex PCR, and TCRdb's table has in-frame clones only and misses some. The data show 150,000 or so clones, around 78% seen once. Remarks on this clone: Its antigen is currently unknown.

Germline V gives CDR1 SGHTA, CDR2 FQGTGA. There are 15 residues in the CDR3. Trimming took 4 bases from V and 3 from J; bases not matched to a gene: 1. Material: PBMCs. V is TRBV7-3 and J is TRBJ2-1; 12 nucleotides line up with TRBD2. This TCR derives from a woman aged 18-29 years in good health and CMV-seronegative. The CDR3 DNA sequence: TGTGCCAGCAGCTCTAGCGGGGGGGGCTACAATGAGCAGTTCTTC. Translation: CASSSSGGGYNEQFF.